This passage covers 14 T cell receptor beta chains from one sample sequenced in a study of T-cell reconstitution after alpha-beta-depleted transplantation in children. Unique molecular identifiers were built into the TCRbeta library. TCRdb re-derived calls from the PCR reads in MiXCR, one entry per CDR3 protein. The sample includes under 150,000 distinct CDR3 sequences, about 9.9% of them seen just once. Here the sequenced sample was PBMCs, mostly from graft donor cells, taken 180 days after TCRalphabeta/CD19-depleted stem cell transplant. These TCRs come from a girl under three years old who had a stem cell transplant for combined immunodeficiency, so the T cells may come from the graft donor.

The rearrangement uses TRBV7-2 and TRBJ2-7; no definite D call. V was cut by 0 bases and J by 4 bases, with 10 bases left in between. The CDR3 has 14 amino acids. Germline lookup yields CDR1 SGHTA and CDR2 FQGNSA. The CDR3 here is CASSLAPDGYEQYF. The DNA for the CDR3 is TGTGCCAGCAGCTTAGCACCTGACGGATACGAGCAGTACTTC. The full variable domain, its missing parts supplied by reference TRBV7-2 and TRBJ2-7, is GAGVSQSPSNKVTEKGKDVELRCDPISGHTALYWYRQSLGQGLEFLIYFQGNSAPDKSGLPSDRFSAERTGGSVSTLTIQRTQQEDSAVYLCASSLAPDGYEQYFGPGTRLTVT.

This clonotype came up a few times. CDR3 protein: CAISESSGGGLEQYF. The CDR3 DNA is TGTGCCATCAGTGAGTCGAGTGGCGGCGGCCTCGAGCAGTACTTC. The chain couples TRBV10-3 to TRBJ2-7; D gene uncertain. The V and J ends lost 0 bases and 6 bases respectively, with 15 bases between them. The CDR3 extends over 15 amino acids. The germline gives CDR1 ENHRY, CDR2 SYGVKD.

This clonotype showed up just a few times. The chain joins TRBV18 to TRBJ2-5; D call uncertain. Germline lookup yields CDR1 KGHSH and CDR2 LQKENI. The germline V and J ends were trimmed by 3 bases and 0 bases, with 14 bases remaining between them. This CDR3 has 16 residues. CDR3 nucleotides: TGTGCCAGCTCACCCCCAAATCTGAAGTACCAAGAGACCCAGTACTTC. Its translation is CASSPPNLKYQETQYF.

Only a few counts were recorded for this clonotype. The V and J genes are TRBV5-4 and TRBJ1-3; D unresolved. Germline V lookup: CDR1 SGHNT, CDR2 YYREEE (reference sequence). The CDR3 is 15 amino acids. V was trimmed by 4 bases and J by 0 bases, leaving 11 bases between them. DNA of the CDR3: TGTGCCAGCAGCCGAGGACTATCCTCTGGAAACACCATATATTTT. It translates to CASSRGLSSGNTIYF.

This sequence joins TRBV14 and TRBJ2-7; TRBD1 is a possible D gene (6 bases). Trimming removed 4 bases at V and 5 bases at J, with 12 bases between. The CDR3 is made up of 13 amino acids. Germline CDR1 SGHDN, CDR2 FVKESK. The CDR3 region has the DNA TGTGCCAGCAGCCTGATCAGGGGCCACGAGCAGTACTTC. This gives the protein CASSLIRGHEQYF.

This clonotype showed up just a few times. The chain combines TRBV28 with TRBJ1-4; D is undetermined. In germline, CDR1 is MDHEN, CDR2 SYDVKM. V lost 4 bases and J 0 bases, leaving 9 bases between the germline ends. CDR3 length equals 15 residues. The CDR3 here is CASSSPTPTNEKLFF. CDR3 DNA sequence: TGTGCCAGCAGTTCCCCGACACCAACTAATGAAAAACTGTTTTTT. Combining the CDR3 with reference TRBV28 and TRBJ1-4 gives the whole variable domain DVKVTQSSRYLVKRTGEKVFLECVQDMDHENMFWYRQDPGLGLRLIYFSYDVKMKEKGDIPEGYSVSREKKERFSLILESASTNQTSMYLCASSSPTPTNEKLFFGSGTQLSVL.

There are a few counts of this clonotype. The V call is TRBV12-3 or TRBV12-4, the J call TRBJ2-7; D might be TRBD1 (7 bases). Trimming pared 2 bases from V and 4 bases from J, leaving 15 bases between. The CDR3 is made up of 15 amino acids. The CDR3 DNA is TGTGCCAGCAGTTTACGGACAGGAGGGGCTTACGAGCAGTACTTC. Translation gives CASSLRTGGAYEQYF.

This clonotype showed up just a few times. Sequence at one end of the junction differs from germline and may be a read error. The V gene is TRBV13, the J gene TRBJ2-7; tentatively, D is TRBD1 or TRBD2 (7 bases each). The V gene's germline CDR1 is PRHDT and CDR2 FYEKMQ (reference sequence). CDR3 length equals 16 residues. The CDR3 nucleotides read TGTCCCAGCAGCTTCTCAGGGGGGGTTCCCTCCTACGAGCAGTACTTC. It is translated as CPSSFSGGVPSYEQYF.

This rearrangement joins TRBV20-1 to TRBJ2-1; 8 bases are shared with TRBD2. Trimming cost V 5 bases and J 7 bases; bases outside gene matches: 13. This CDR3 is 15 amino acids long. Germline V lookup: CDR1 DFQATT, CDR2 SNEGSKA (reference sequence). CDR3 nucleotides: TGCAGTGCTGCTGCCGGGACTAGTCACTGGAATGAGCAGTTCTTC. Its protein product is CSAAAGTSHWNEQFF.

This sequence joins TRBV7-2 and TRBJ2-5; D perhaps matches TRBD1 (6 bases). Germline assignment: CDR1 SGHTA and CDR2 FQGNSA. The CDR3 spans 12 residues. With 3 bases removed from V and 14 bases from J, the gap between germline ends came to 16 bases. CDR3: CASSFGRTEGYF. The CDR3 nucleotides are TGTGCCAGCAGCTTTGGACGGACAGAGGGATACTTC. Full variable domain (outside the CDR3, taken from reference TRBV7-2 and TRBJ2-5): GAGVSQSPSNKVTEKGKDVELRCDPISGHTALYWYRQSLGQGLEFLIYFQGNSAPDKSGLPSDRFSAERTGGSVSTLTIQRTQQEDSAVYLCASSFGRTEGYFGPGTRLLVL.

This clonotype was found many times. The genes are TRBV20-1 and TRBJ2-7, with D perhaps matching TRBD1 (6 bases). The CDR3 length is 13 residues. Germline CDR1 reads DFQATT; CDR2 reads SNEGSKA (reference sequence). Trimming removed 4 bases at V and 3 bases at J, with 13 bases between. This chain's CDR3 is CSAMRQGYYEQYF. In DNA form, the CDR3 reads TGCAGTGCTATGAGGCAGGGGTACTACGAGCAGTACTTC.

This clonotype was observed at least ten times. This chain joins TRBV5-6 and TRBJ1-5; tentative D call: TRBD1 (5 bases). The CDR3 has 15 amino acids. V gave up 0 bases and J gave up 2 bases, with 9 bases separating them. The germline V gene has CDR1 SGHDT and CDR2 YYEEEE. The CDR3 region is CASSLGRDRNQPQHF. The CDR3 DNA is TGTGCCAGCAGCTTGGGTAGGGACCGCAATCAGCCCCAGCATTTT. Based on the CDR3 plus reference TRBV5-6 and TRBJ1-5, the full variable domain is DAGVTQSPTHLIKTRGQQVTLRCSPKSGHDTVSWYQQALGQGPQFIFQYYEEEERQRGNFPDRFSGHQFPNYSSELNVNALLLGDSALYLCASSLGRDRNQPQHFGDGTRLSIL.

This clonotype was recorded at least ten times. The V and J genes are TRBV29-1 and TRBJ2-5, with D tentatively TRBD1 (5 bases). CDR3 length equals 12 residues. V lost 4 bases and J lost 1, with 7 bases in between. The germline gives CDR1 SQVTM, CDR2 ANQGSEA. CDR3 DNA: TGCAGCGTTGGCCAGGGCCAAGAGACCCAGTACTTC. Protein: CSVGQGQETQYF.

The CDR3 coding sequence is TGTGCCAGCAGCCAAGTCACTAGCGGGAGAGGGAGTAACACCGGGGAGCTGTTTTTT. Residues: CASSQVTSGRGSNTGELFF. J is TRBJ2-2 and V is TRBV3-1, with TRBD2 matching 11 bases. The J segment lost 2 bases and the V segment lost 1 base, leaving 9 bases of the junction unmatched. Germline-derived CDR1 and CDR2 are LGHDT and YNNKEL (reference sequence). CDR3 size: 19 residues.